What follows is one T cell receptor beta chain and its context. The record originates from a study of cytomegalovirus exposure and HLA in healthy donors. The germline gives CDR1 LGHNA, CDR2 YSLEER. Deletions cut 0 bases from V and 0 bases from J, with 9 bases between. The CDR3 covers 15 residues. Amplification used 60 Vbeta primers and 13 Jbeta primers. TCRdb keeps only in-frame clones here, not all; method: immunoSEQ multiplex PCR. The table lists 130,000 or so clones, approximately 84% of them singletons. This sequence joins TRBV4-3 and TRBJ2-7; D unresolved. The clonotype was recovered from a woman aged 40 to 50 in good health and CMV-seronegative. The material sequenced was PBMCs. CDR3 in DNA: TGCGCCAGCAGCCAAGATGCGGATAGCTCCTACGAGCAGTACTTC. This encodes CASSQDADSSYEQYF.